These 24 T cell receptor beta chains were all obtained from the same sample, sequenced in a study of CXCR3-negative and CXCR3-positive naive CD8 T cells. UMI-labeled 5' RACE TRB cDNA libraries were prepared from the cells. Using the 5' RACE reads, TCRdb records one entry per CDR3 protein without DNA. The listing contains about 130,000 distinct CDR3 sequences. The sequenced sample consisted of naive CXCR3- CD8+ T cells from blood. Subset defined: CD45RO-CCR7+CD27+CD95- naive CD8+ T cells lacking CXCR3 (TNR3-). Every receptor here comes from a human donor in good health. Some clones in this sample may be carry-over from other donors' samples.

The chain couples TRBV21-1 to TRBJ2-1; the D gene TCRdb calls, TRBD1, cannot be checked with no DNA. TRBV21-1 is a recognized pseudogene. The CDR3 has 15 residues. This CDR3 is CASSWFVGGNNEQFF.

The chain recombines TRBV4-3 with TRBJ2-1; without DNA, the TCRdb call of TRBD2 cannot be checked. Germline V gene sequence: CDR1 LGHNA, CDR2 YSLEER. The CDR3 is 17 amino acids. CDR3 region: CASSQDTRTSGGNEQFF.

The rearrangement uses TRBV7-3 and TRBJ2-3; checking the TCRdb D call of TRBD1 is not possible without DNA. The CDR3 totals 14 residues. CDR1 is SGHTA, CDR2 FQGTGA, per germline. CDR3 region: CASSFYGGTDTQYF.

The chain couples TRBV18 to TRBJ2-7; TCRdb picks TRBD1, but there is no DNA to check that call. The germline V gene encodes CDR1 KGHSH and CDR2 LQKENI. The CDR3 has 15 amino acids. CDR3 region: CASSQSDRGLLEQYF.

The rearrangement links TRBV28 to TRBJ2-7; TCRdb's D call of TRBD1 is untestable without DNA. The CDR3 spans 14 residues. CDR1 and CDR2 from the germline V gene are MDHEN and SYDVKM. The chain's CDR3 is CASSSGTDSYEQYF.

This rearrangement joins TRBV28 to TRBJ2-7; lacking DNA, the TRBD1 call made by TCRdb goes unchecked. Germline CDR1 is MDHEN and CDR2 is SYDVKM. The CDR3 runs to 14 residues. CDR3 sequence: CASSSWAGGVEQYF.

The V and J genes are TRBV4-3 and TRBJ2-1; TCRdb names TRBD1, which stays unverified in the absence of DNA. The CDR3 spans 16 residues. Germline V gives CDR1 LGHNA, CDR2 YSLEER. CDR3 sequence reads: CASSQGTTIDNNEQFF.

J is TRBJ2-1 and V is TRBV29-1; absent DNA, TCRdb's TRBD2 call cannot be checked. CDR3 length: 16 amino acids. The V gene's germline CDR1 is SQVTM and CDR2 ANQGSEA. CDR3 amino acids: CSVVDKGGKTYNEQFF.

The rearrangement uses TRBV29-1 and TRBJ2-2; no DNA is available, so the TRBD1 call from TCRdb remains unchecked. The CDR3 consists of 18 residues. CDR1 and CDR2 from the germline V gene are SQVTM and ANQGSEA. The CDR3: CSVAGQGYGRRNTGELFF.

The rearrangement joins TRBV6-5 to TRBJ1-3. Per the germline V gene, CDR1 is MNHEY and CDR2 is SVGAGI. The CDR3 is made up of 17 amino acids. The CDR3 is CASSYESPWISGNTIYF.

The genes are TRBV28 and TRBJ2-1; with no DNA, the TCRdb D assignment of TRBD1 cannot be verified. The germline CDR1 and CDR2 sequences are MDHEN and SYDVKM. CDR3 length: 15 residues. CDR3 sequence: CASSLGQGQNNEQFF.

J is TRBJ1-2 and V is TRBV6-2 or TRBV6-3; TCRdb's D call of TRBD1 is untestable without DNA. Germline lookup yields CDR1 MNHEY and CDR2 SVGEGT. The CDR3 has 11 residues. CDR3 sequence reads: CASNPGYGYTF.

V usage is TRBV29-1 and J usage is TRBJ2-1. The CDR3 contains 16 residues. Germline CDR1 is SQVTM and CDR2 is ANQGSEA. The CDR3 loop reads CSVEDRGYDPDNEQFF.

The chain is built from TRBV11-2 and TRBJ2-5. This CDR3 spans 12 amino acids. The V gene's germline CDR1 is SGHAT and CDR2 FQNNGV. CDR3 region: CASSSALETQYF.

The chain links TRBV7-9 to TRBJ2-1. Per the germline V gene, CDR1 is SEHNR and CDR2 is FQNEAQ (reference sequence). The CDR3 length is 14 residues. CDR3 sequence reads: CASSLDIAVNEQFF.

This chain connects TRBV29-1 to TRBJ2-3; the TCRdb D gene call, TRBD1, has no DNA to confirm it. The CDR3 consists of 14 residues. Germline CDR1 SQVTM, CDR2 ANQGSEA. CDR3 sequence: CSVEKAGSPDTQYF.

CDR3 residues: CASSLIGEGYEQYF. J is TRBJ2-7 and V is TRBV11-2. Germline values: CDR1 SGHAT, CDR2 FQNNGV. The CDR3 has 14 amino acids.

V and J are TRBV14 and TRBJ2-1; checking the TCRdb D call of TRBD2 is not possible without DNA. This CDR3 contains 16 residues. Germline assignment: CDR1 SGHDN and CDR2 FVKESK. The CDR3 sequence: CASSLRLAGEYNEQFF.

V and J are TRBV20-1 and TRBJ1-6; TCRdb's D gene call, TRBD1, goes unchecked for lack of DNA. The V gene's germline CDR1 is DFQATT and CDR2 SNEGSKA (reference sequence). The CDR3 has 14 residues. This CDR3 reads CSASGQGDHSPLHF.

The rearrangement joins TRBV3-1 to TRBJ2-3. Per the germline V gene, CDR1 is LGHDT and CDR2 is YNNKEL (reference sequence). CDR3 length: 15 amino acids. The CDR3 loop is CASSHEAGRTDTQYF.

V gene TRBV5-1 combines with J gene TRBJ2-7; TCRdb calls TRBD1, which cannot be checked without DNA. The CDR3 has 15 amino acids. CDR1 SGHRS and CDR2 YFSETQ come from the germline V gene. The CDR3 spells CASSQKLGTPDEQYF.

The gene calls are TRBV29-1 and TRBJ2-3. The CDR3 has 14 amino acids. Per the germline V gene, CDR1 is SQVTM and CDR2 is ANQGSEA. The CDR3 sequence: CSVEVAGYTDTQYF.

V gene TRBV19 combines with J gene TRBJ2-1; with no DNA, the TCRdb D assignment of TRBD2 cannot be verified. Germline CDR1 reads LNHDA; CDR2 reads SQIVND (reference sequence). This CDR3 comprises 15 residues. CDR3 residues: CASRALAGGSNEQFF.

The rearrangement links TRBV7-9 to TRBJ2-2; as DNA is missing, the TRBD1 call by TCRdb cannot be tested. Germline CDR1 and CDR2: SEHNR and FQNEAQ (reference sequence). CDR3 length equals 15 residues. The CDR3: CASSLARGRTGELFF. Combining the CDR3 with reference TRBV7-9 and TRBJ2-2 gives the whole variable domain DTGVSQNPRHKITKRGQNVTFRCDPISEHNRLYWYRQTLGQGPEFLTYFQNEAQLEKSRLLSDRFSAERPKGSFSTLEIQRTEQGDSAMYLCASSLARGRTGELFFGEGSRLTVL.